One and the same sample provided the 31 T cell receptor beta chains below, sequenced in a study of blood T cell repertoires in COVID-19 (TCRdb year 2020). The receptor library was made with the immunoSEQ multiplex PCR assay. This immuneACCESS table, as held by TCRdb, lists in-frame sequences with V and J called but not all clones. Of the missing ones, under half trace to an unresolved V gene in checked studies; the others have no known cause. This sample is represented by 140,000 to 150,000 clones; around 81% of them were singletons. Jointly, the top ten make up 10% to 15% of the sample. Material for sequencing was peripheral blood. These receptors were obtained from a man aged 60 to 69 with active or convalescent COVID-19.

The V call is TRBV4-1, the J call TRBJ2-1; D gene unclear. V gave up 0 bases and J gave up 0 bases, with 9 bases separating them. This CDR3 comprises 16 residues. Germline V gene data show CDR1 as MGHRA and CDR2 as YSYEKL. The CDR3, as DNA: TGCGCCAGCAGCCAAGATATAAGCTACTCCTACAATGAGCAGTTCTTC. Translation gives CASSQDISYSYNEQFF.

The chain employs TRBV6-2 or TRBV6-3 and TRBJ2-7; a weak D match, TRBD2 (6 bases). V lost 7 bases to trimming and J lost 0 bases, with 19 bases between them. The CDR3 covers 16 residues. Per germline, CDR1 MNHEY and CDR2 SVGEGT. The CDR3 DNA reads TGTGCCAGCATCCCATCGGGGGTTAGGAGCTCCTACGAGCAGTACTTC. Amino acids: CASIPSGVRSSYEQYF.

V usage is TRBV11-2 and J usage is TRBJ2-3; weak D call: TRBD2 (6 bases). The CDR3 totals 13 residues. Deletions cut 8 bases from V and 2 bases from J, with 11 bases between. The germline gives CDR1 SGHAT, CDR2 FQNNGV. DNA for the CDR3: TGTGCCAGCGGGGGGAGATACACAGATACGCAGTATTTT. Its protein is CASGGRYTDTQYF.

The rearrangement links TRBV5-1 to TRBJ2-5; 14 bases line up with TRBD2. CDR1 is SGHRS and CDR2 is YFSETQ in the germline V gene. V gave up 0 bases and J gave up 5 bases; unmatched junction bases: 6. The CDR3 is made up of 17 amino acids. CDR3 loop: CASSLGLAGGPGETQYF. CDR3 coding DNA: TGCGCCAGCAGCTTGGGACTAGCGGGAGGGCCTGGGGAGACCCAGTACTTC.

The chain couples TRBV6-2 or TRBV6-3 to TRBJ1-4; 7 bases map to TRBD1. V shed 6 bases and J 5 bases; nucleotides not matched to a gene: 3. Germline V lookup: CDR1 MNHEY, CDR2 SVGEGT. CDR3 length: 13 amino acids. The CDR3 nucleotides are TGTGCCAGCAGCTGGGGACAGAATGAAAAACTGTTTTTT. It codes for CASSWGQNEKLFF.

This clone appeared a single time. CDR3 DNA: TGTGCCAGCAGCTCTATGACAGCCAACTATGGCTACACCTTC. It specifies CASSSMTANYGYTF. The chain couples TRBV5-4 to TRBJ1-2; TRBD1 might be the D (5 bases). The V gene's germline CDR1 is SGHNT and CDR2 YYREEE (reference sequence). The CDR3 has 14 amino acids. The V and J ends lost 3 bases and 2 bases respectively, with 11 bases between them. Combining the CDR3 with reference TRBV5-4 and TRBJ1-2 gives the whole variable domain ETGVTQSPTHLIKTRGQQVTLRCSSQSGHNTVSWYQQALGQGPQFIFQYYREEENGRGNFPPRFSGLQFPNYSSELNVNALELDDSALYLCASSSMTANYGYTFGSGTRLTVV.

This clone was picked up one time. The chain recombines TRBV5-1 with TRBJ2-1; D perhaps matches TRBD2 (7 bases). CDR1 and CDR2 from the germline V gene are SGHRS and YFSETQ. Trimming removed 2 bases from V and 1 base from J, with 10 bases in between. The length of the CDR3 is 15 residues. The CDR3 DNA is TGCGCCAGCAGCTTTGGGGGGGCATCCTACAATGAGCAGTTCTTC. It codes for CASSFGGASYNEQFF.

V and J are TRBV18 and TRBJ1-1; TRBD1 is a possible D gene (5 bases). The V end lost 5 bases, the J end lost 3 bases, and 19 bases lay between the germline ends. Germline CDR1 reads KGHSH; CDR2 reads LQKENI. This CDR3 is built from 16 residues. CDR3 amino acids: CASSAGFRASDTEAFF. CDR3 nucleotide sequence: TGTGCCAGCTCAGCCGGATTCAGGGCATCCGACACTGAAGCTTTCTTT.

The rearrangement links TRBV24-1 to TRBJ2-3; no clear D gene. The germline CDR1 and CDR2 sequences are KGHDR and SFDVKD. V was shortened by 0 bases and J by 0 bases, with 18 bases between the two germline ends. This CDR3 contains 19 residues. CDR3 residues: CATSDLAAVGGPSTDTQYF. CDR3 DNA sequence: TGTGCCACCAGTGATTTGGCCGCGGTTGGCGGTCCTAGCACAGATACGCAGTATTTT.

The chain uses TRBV28 and TRBJ2-3, with D perhaps TRBD2 (7 bases). V lost 3 bases and J lost 1, with 20 bases in between. The CDR3 totals 18 residues. Germline-derived CDR1 and CDR2 are MDHEN and SYDVKM. CDR3 nucleotide sequence: TGTGCCAGCAGTTTGAATTCCGGGGGGCCTTATGGCACAGATACGCAGTATTTT. It codes for CASSLNSGGPYGTDTQYF.

V is TRBV2 and J is TRBJ1-2, with D possibly matching TRBD1 (5 bases). The CDR3 spans 11 residues. The germline V gene encodes CDR1 SNHLY and CDR2 FYNNEI. V lost 8 bases to trimming and J lost 7 bases, with 11 bases between them. The CDR3 spells CASDQGAGYTF. As DNA, the CDR3 is TGTGCCAGCGACCAGGGTGCTGGCTACACCTTC.

This chain uses TRBV10-3 with TRBJ2-3; 7 bases agree with TRBD1. This CDR3 spans 14 amino acids. Germline V gene lookup returns CDR1 ENHRY and CDR2 SYGVKD. Losses at the gene ends were 4 bases for V and 3 bases for J; bases not matched to a gene: 4. CDR3 in DNA: TGTGCCATCAGTGGGGCAGGGGGTACAGATACGCAGTATTTT. It specifies CAISGAGGTDTQYF.

The count of this clone is one. This chain connects TRBV6-5 to TRBJ1-3, with TRBD1 matching over 8 bases. This CDR3 contains 15 residues. Germline V lookup: CDR1 MNHEY, CDR2 SVGAGI. The V segment lost 6 bases and the J segment 0 bases; nucleotides outside the gene matches: 4. CDR3 in DNA: TGTGCCAGCAGCCAGGGGGCACACTCTGGAAACACCATATATTTT. Its protein is CASSQGAHSGNTIYF.

This chain connects TRBV6-5 to TRBJ2-7; D might be TRBD2 (6 bases). V shed 7 bases and J shed 2 bases, with 12 bases lying between them. Germline CDR1 MNHEY, CDR2 SVGAGI. This CDR3 is 13 amino acids long. CDR3: CASTSPGAYEQYF. CDR3 DNA sequence: TGTGCCAGCACCAGCCCGGGGGCCTACGAGCAGTACTTC.

The rearrangement joins TRBV29-1 to TRBJ2-7; D may be TRBD2 (6 bases). Trimming removed 6 bases from V and 0 bases from J, with 15 bases in between. The germline gives CDR1 SQVTM, CDR2 ANQGSEA. The length of the CDR3 is 14 residues. CDR3 residues: CSVHPAGRSYEQYF. DNA for the CDR3: TGCAGCGTCCATCCAGCGGGTCGCTCCTACGAGCAGTACTTC.

The gene calls are TRBV7-2 and TRBJ2-1, with a weak D call TRBD1 (5 bases). Germline CDR1 SGHTA, CDR2 FQGNSA. The V end lost 3 bases, the J end lost 8 bases, and 11 bases lay between the germline ends. The length of the CDR3 is 13 residues. CDR3 loop: CASSLGHSDEQFF. The CDR3 nucleotides are TGTGCCAGCAGCTTGGGGCACTCGGATGAGCAGTTCTTC. Full variable domain (rest looked up from reference TRBV7-2 and TRBJ2-1): GAGVSQSPSNKVTEKGKDVELRCDPISGHTALYWYRQSLGQGLEFLIYFQGNSAPDKSGLPSDRFSAERTGGSVSTLTIQRTQQEDSAVYLCASSLGHSDEQFFGPGTRLTVL.

CDR3 nucleotides: TGTGCCAGCAGCGTAGAGGAGGAGCATTCACCCCTCCACTTT. It translates to CASSVEEEHSPLHF. The V call is TRBV9, the J call TRBJ1-6; the D is unclear. Germline V lookup: CDR1 SGDLS, CDR2 YYNGEE. V lost 0 bases and J lost 8, with 9 bases in between. There are 14 residues in the CDR3. Using reference TRBV9 and TRBJ1-6 for the parts outside the CDR3, the full variable domain is DSGVTQTPKHLITATGQRVTLRCSPRSGDLSVYWYQQSLDQGLQFLIQYYNGEERAKGNILERFSAQQFPDLHSELNLSSLELGDSALYFCASSVEEEHSPLHFGNGTRLTVT.

This sequence joins TRBV19 and TRBJ1-1; 8 nucleotides agree with TRBD1. The germline V gene has CDR1 LNHDA and CDR2 SQIVND (reference sequence). The CDR3 contains 17 residues. Trimming removed 1 base from V and 0 bases from J; junction bases left unmatched: 7. CDR3 amino acids: CASSIAAGTGMNTEAFF. In DNA, the CDR3 is TGTGCCAGTAGTATAGCCGCCGGGACAGGAATGAACACTGAAGCTTTCTTT.

The chain links TRBV9 to TRBJ2-1; TRBD2 aligns across 7 bases. The germline gives CDR1 SGDLS, CDR2 YYNGEE. This CDR3 is built from 11 residues. The junction had 3 bases not matched to a gene; V was cut back by 0 bases and J by 15 bases. The CDR3 DNA is TGTGCCAGCAGCGTAGGGTGGGAGGGGTTCTTC. Amino acids: CASSVGWEGFF. The full variable domain, rest sourced from reference TRBV9 and TRBJ2-1, is DSGVTQTPKHLITATGQRVTLRCSPRSGDLSVYWYQQSLDQGLQFLIQYYNGEERAKGNILERFSAQQFPDLHSELNLSSLELGDSALYFCASSVGWEGFFGPGTRLTVL.

The sample holds a few counts of this clone. The chain carries TRBV3-1 (or the pseudogene TRBV3-2) and TRBJ1-2; 9 bases agree with TRBD1. Germline CDR1 reads LGHDT; CDR2 reads YNNKEL (reference sequence). After removal of 3 bases from V and 6 bases from J, the junction contained 11 bases not matched to a gene. CDR3 size: 16 residues. The CDR3 is CASSQNIGTGIDGYTF. CDR3 sequence (DNA): TGTGCCAGCAGCCAGAACATCGGGACAGGGATTGATGGCTACACCTTC.

This clone was counted only a few times. V gene TRBV19 combines with J gene TRBJ1-2; D gene uncertain. The germline V gene has CDR1 LNHDA and CDR2 SQIVND (reference sequence). The CDR3 runs to 13 residues. Trimming took 5 bases from V and 5 from J, leaving 12 bases between them. The CDR3 is CASSLARGYGYTF. The CDR3 DNA follows: TGTGCCAGTAGTTTGGCCCGCGGGTATGGCTACACCTTC.

This clone turned up a few times. The chain recombines TRBV10-3 with TRBJ2-5; unclear D gene. Trimming cost V 10 bases and J 3 bases, with 9 bases left between them. CDR1 and CDR2 (germline): ENHRY, SYGVKD. The CDR3 loop spans 11 amino acids. The CDR3 nucleotides read TGTGCCACCCGAGGCGAAGAGACCCAGTACTTC. This encodes CATRGEETQYF.

This clone appeared many times. The V and J genes are TRBV19 and TRBJ1-5; 10 bases map to TRBD1. The CDR3 has 15 amino acids. Germline CDR1 LNHDA, CDR2 SQIVND (reference sequence). V shed 5 bases and J 4 bases; nucleotides not matched to a gene: 5. This chain's CDR3 is CASSSGQGENQPQHF. The CDR3 DNA follows: TGTGCCAGTAGTTCCGGACAGGGGGAAAATCAGCCCCAGCATTTT.

The gene calls are TRBV11-3 and TRBJ2-3; 11 bases match TRBD1. This CDR3 region has 15 residues. Germline lookup yields CDR1 SGHNT and CDR2 YENEEA. V lost 5 bases to trimming and J lost 5 bases; unmatched junction nucleotides: 6. The CDR3 DNA is TGTGCCAGCAGCGCCGGGACAGGGGGAAAAGATACGCAGTATTTT. This encodes CASSAGTGGKDTQYF.

This clone was counted at least ten times. CDR3 nucleotide sequence: TGCGCCAGCAGCCCTGGACAGGGTGGTTCACCCCTCCACTTT. Translated, it gives CASSPGQGGSPLHF. V usage is TRBV5-1 and J usage is TRBJ1-6; 8 bases match TRBD1. The CDR3 sequence is 14 residues long. Germline V gene sequence: CDR1 SGHRS, CDR2 YFSETQ. After removal of 4 bases from V and 9 bases from J, the junction contained 6 bases not matched to a gene. The entire variable domain, with the rest obtained from reference TRBV5-1 and TRBJ1-6, is as follows: KAGVTQTPRYLIKTRGQQVTLSCSPISGHRSVSWYQQTPGQGLQFLFEYFSETQRNKGNFPGRFSGRQFSNSRSEMNVSTLELGDSALYLCASSPGQGGSPLHFGNGTRLTVT.

This chain connects TRBV5-1 to TRBJ2-2, with TRBD2 matching over 7 bases. Germline CDR1 is SGHRS and CDR2 is YFSETQ. V lost 3 bases, J lost 1 base, and 6 bases stayed unmatched. This CDR3 is 16 amino acids long. Here the CDR3 reads CASSSASGENTGELFF. The CDR3 region has the DNA TGCGCCAGCAGCTCGGCTAGCGGAGAGAACACCGGGGAGCTGTTTTTT.

The chain joins TRBV2 to TRBJ2-5; 7 bases fit TRBD2. The CDR3 loop spans 14 amino acids. The V segment lost 7 bases and the J segment 5 bases; nucleotides outside the gene matches: 10. Germline CDR1 and CDR2: SNHLY and FYNNEI. The CDR3 DNA sequence: TGTGCCAGCACCCTGCGGGGGTGGCGGGAGACCCAGTACTTC. This gives the protein CASTLRGWRETQYF.

This clone turned up a few times. The CDR3 coding sequence is TGCGCCAGCAGCCCATTCGGCGGACAGGCCCACAATGAGCAGTTCTTC. Protein: CASSPFGGQAHNEQFF. The chain joins TRBV4-1 to TRBJ2-1; 7 nucleotides align to TRBD1. The CDR3 consists of 16 residues. The germline V gene has CDR1 MGHRA and CDR2 YSYEKL. V trimming: 4 bases; J trimming: 5 bases; junction bases outside the gene matches: 11.

Comment on this clone: The sample contains more than one DNA sequence encoding this CDR3. The V and J genes are TRBV5-1 and TRBJ1-3; maybe TRBD1 (6 bases). V was pared by 3 bases and J by 2 bases, with 12 bases between. This CDR3 comprises 15 residues. The germline gives CDR1 SGHRS, CDR2 YFSETQ. The CDR3 nucleotides read TGCGCCAGCAGCTCTACAGGGCCTGCTGGAAACACCATATATTTT. As protein: CASSSTGPAGNTIYF.

The genes are TRBV18 and TRBJ1-1; D unclear. The CDR3 runs 14 residues. Trimming stripped 1 base from V and 5 bases from J, with 11 bases between. CDR1 KGHSH and CDR2 LQKENI come from the germline V gene. CDR3 residues: CASSPLRGSTEAFF. CDR3 coding DNA: TGTGCCAGCTCACCACTTAGAGGCAGTACTGAAGCTTTCTTT.

The V and J genes are TRBV7-2 and TRBJ2-5; 10 bases map to TRBD2. Germline-derived CDR1 and CDR2 are SGHTA and FQGNSA. The CDR3 sequence is 16 residues long. V gave up 5 bases and J gave up 5 bases; unmatched junction bases: 11. The DNA for the CDR3 is TGTGCCAGCAGCCCTCAGTCTAGCGGGAGTGGGGAGACCCAGTACTTC. This encodes CASSPQSSGSGETQYF. The entire variable domain, with the rest obtained from reference TRBV7-2 and TRBJ2-5, is as follows: GAGVSQSPSNKVTEKGKDVELRCDPISGHTALYWYRQSLGQGLEFLIYFQGNSAPDKSGLPSDRFSAERTGGSVSTLTIQRTQQEDSAVYLCASSPQSSGSGETQYFGPGTRLLVL.